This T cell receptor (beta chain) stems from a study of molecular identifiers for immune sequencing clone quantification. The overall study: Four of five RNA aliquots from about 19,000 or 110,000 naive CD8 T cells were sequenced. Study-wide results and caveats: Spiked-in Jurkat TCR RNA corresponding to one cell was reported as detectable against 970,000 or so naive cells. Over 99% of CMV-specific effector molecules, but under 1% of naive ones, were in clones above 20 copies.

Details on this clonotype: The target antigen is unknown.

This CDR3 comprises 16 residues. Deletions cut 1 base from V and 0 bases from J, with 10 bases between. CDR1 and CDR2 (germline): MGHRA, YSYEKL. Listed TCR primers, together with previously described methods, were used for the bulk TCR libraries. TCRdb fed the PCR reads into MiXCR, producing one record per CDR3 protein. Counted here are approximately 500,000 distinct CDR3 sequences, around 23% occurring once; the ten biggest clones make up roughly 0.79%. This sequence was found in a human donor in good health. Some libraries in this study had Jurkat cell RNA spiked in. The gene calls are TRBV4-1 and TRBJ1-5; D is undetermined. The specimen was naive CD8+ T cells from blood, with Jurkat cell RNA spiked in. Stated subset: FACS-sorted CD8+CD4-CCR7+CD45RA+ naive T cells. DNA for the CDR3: TGCGCCAGCAGCCAAGTTTTGGCAAATAGCAATCAGCCCCAGCATTTT. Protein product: CASSQVLANSNQPQHF.